The present entry profiles one T cell receptor beta chain with its context. This sample was included in a study of cytomegalovirus exposure and HLA in healthy donors. Trimming pared 4 bases from V and 5 bases from J, leaving 15 bases between. From germline, CDR1 is SGHTS and CDR2 YDEGEE. This CDR3 has 15 amino acids. The PCR had 60 Vbeta and 13 Jbeta primers. Produced via immunoSEQ multiplex PCR; TCRdb's table is partial and in-frame only. The sample lists some 120,000 clones; 70% to 75% were seen once. The sample taken for sequencing was PBMCs. This clonotype originated in a man aged 30 to 45 in good health and CMV-seronegative. This chain connects TRBV5-8 to TRBJ1-4; D is possibly TRBD1 (6 bases). The CDR3 region has the DNA TGTGCCAGCAGCGCCGGACAGTTTTTGAATGAAAAACTGTTTTTT. Protein product: CASSAGQFLNEKLFF.